The sequence of this T cell receptor beta chain was determined in a study of blood T cell repertoires in COVID-19 (dated by TCRdb to the early 2020s). Describing the broader study: Collaborator samples came from the United States, Italy and Spain and covered acute and convalescent phases of COVID-19. The repertoires were released in a freely available public database intended as a resource for research on the immune response to SARS-CoV-2. The prospective study material was composed of cDNA or gDNA derived from T cells, B-cell-depleted T cells, or PBMCs. Sample metadata almost always included a de-identified subject ID, COVID-19 status, age in years and sex. Where available, HLA class I and class II types were taken from metadata supplied by the sample provider and were not determined by assay-based typing. The samples were drawn from two sources: the first 160 participants of the ongoing ImmuneRACE study, and 1,254 subjects contributed by 6 global collaborators. Deeply sampled blood TCRbeta repertoires from subjects exposed to, actively infected with, or recovered from COVID-19 were included in the dataset.

Each collaborating institution followed its own protocols to collect whole blood in K2EDTA tubes. For TCRbeta analysis, collaborators shipped samples as frozen whole blood, isolated PBMCs, or DNA extracted from either of those sample types. This clone was seen a handful of times. Its antigen is unknown. Per-nucleotide qualities are absent, and no much larger clonotype sits a single base away. TCRbeta CDR3 regions were amplified from genomic DNA by means of the immunoSEQ Assay, a bias-controlled multiplex PCR. From the authors' description of their analysis: Within the assay, amplification of reference gene primers was used to estimate how many nucleated cells each sample contained. Sequence reads were collapsed and filtered to measure the absolute abundance of every unique TCRbeta CDR3 rearrangement. Productive Simpson clonality was computed per sample as the square root of Simpson's diversity index over productive rearrangements. As stored in TCRdb, this immuneACCESS dataset retains in-frame rearrangements with V and J assigned. A fraction of the clones does not appear; measured against another copy, unresolved V genes explain less than half of the discrepancy, and the remainder lacks a known reason. V and J calls and clone size are those listed in that table; D and trimming were worked out from the DNA. A total of 250,000 to 350,000 clones appear in this sample, about 83% of them only once. The ten largest account for around 1.6% of the sample.

For CDR1 and CDR2, the germline V gene lists MGHRA and YSYEKL. Relative to germline, V is 6 bases shorter and J is 5 bases shorter, with 12 bases between their ends. The CDR3 holds 13 amino acids from the cysteine to the phenylalanine. CDR3 DNA is the only sequence kept; it has 39 bases, read in frame from the first base. Beyond this particular receptor, the publication reports: How much clinical and demographic metadata was included differed by source and by participant, and the metadata was provided uncurated.

Input material: peripheral blood. Recombination joined TRBV4-1 with TRBJ2-3, with a weak D call of TRBD2 (5 bases match). This TCR was sampled from a woman between 50 and 59 years old with acute or convalescent COVID-19. The DNA is as follows: TGCGCCAGCAGTATCGGGAAGGTAGATACGCAGTATTTT. Translation gives CASSIGKVDTQYF.